This T cell receptor (beta chain) was retrieved from a study of a mutant IDH1 vaccine in newly diagnosed glioma. Study-level background: Patients, over weeks 1, 3, 5, 7, 11, 15, 19 and 23, received a total of eight vaccinations. Vaccination started 4-6 weeks after radiotherapy alone, or with temozolomide cycles. Study-wide points: Alterations occurring in top peripheral T cell clonotypes seemed unrelated to pseudoprogression.

The sample holds one count of this clone. Its cognate antigen is unknown. Assay used: immunoSEQ multiplex PCR; TCRdb lists only in-frame clones, some missing. The sample carries approximately 67,000 clones, 75% to 90% recorded once. Time point given: week 23, last vaccination. Vaccine doses each comprised 300 ug of mutant IDH1 20-mer peptide, with topical imiquimod. Newly diagnosed WHO grade 3 or 4 IDH1-mutant, ATRX-lost astrocytomas were identified in the donors. V shed 4 bases and J shed 2 bases, with 17 bases lying between them. CDR3 length: 16 amino acids. CDR1 MDHEN and CDR2 SYDVKM come from the germline V gene.

Material: PBMCs, obtained from a glioma patient whose treatment included an IDH1 peptide vaccine. The sequence derives from a man younger than 30 with glioma. The chain is built from TRBV28 and TRBJ1-1; D remains unclear. CDR3 nucleotide sequence: TGTGCCAGCAGTTCCCGTAGAGCGGGAACCAACACTGAAGCTTTCTTT. It yields the protein CASSSRRAGTNTEAFF.